Following are 24 T cell receptor beta chains from one sample sequenced in a study of blood T cell repertoires in COVID-19. The protocol was immunoSEQ multiplex PCR, while the TCRdb copy is restricted to in-frame clones and leaves out a portion. In the table there are approximately 310,000 clones, 80% to 90% of which are singletons. The specimen sequenced was PBMCs or T cells enriched from blood (not recorded which). These receptors were taken from a young man who had recovered from COVID-19.

Written as DNA, the CDR3 is TGTGCCAGTGGGGGGACAGAGTATGAAGCTTTCTTT. Translating gives CASGGTEYEAFF. The V and J genes are TRBV19 and TRBJ1-1; 7 bases fit TRBD1. The junction had 7 bases not matched to a gene; V was cut back by 8 bases and J by 7 bases. The CDR3 extends over 12 amino acids. CDR1 and CDR2 from the germline V gene are LNHDA and SQIVND (reference sequence). The full variable domain, in which reference TRBV19 and TRBJ1-1 provide the parts outside the CDR3, is DGGITQSPKYLFRKEGQNVTLSCEQNLNHDAMYWYRQDPGQGLRLIYYSQIVNDFQKGDIAEGYSVSREKKESFPLTVTSAQKNPTAFYLCASGGTEYEAFFGQGTRLTVV.

The chain couples TRBV25-1 to TRBJ2-7, with 8 bases that match TRBD2. CDR3 length: 16 residues. Germline V gene sequence: CDR1 MGHDK, CDR2 SYGVNS. After removal of 0 bases from V and 2 bases from J, the junction contained 6 bases not matched to a gene. CDR3 protein: CASSEYGAGGAYEQYF. CDR3 in DNA: TGTGCCAGCAGTGAATATGGGGCGGGGGGAGCCTACGAGCAGTACTTC.

The CDR3 DNA sequence: TGTGCCGGTTCGACAGGGGGTGACGGTCAGCCCCAGCATTTT. Its protein product is CAGSTGGDGQPQHF. The chain couples TRBV6-6 to TRBJ1-5, with 9 bases fitting TRBD1. V shed 11 bases and J 6 bases; nucleotides not matched to a gene: 11. The CDR3 spans 14 residues. CDR1 is MNHNY, CDR2 SVGAGI, per germline (reference sequence).

V gene TRBV7-9 combines with J gene TRBJ2-3, with unresolved D. This CDR3 has 14 amino acids. V lost 1 base and J lost 5, with 10 bases in between. The germline gives CDR1 SEHNR, CDR2 FQNEAQ (reference sequence). Here the CDR3 reads CASSLVLSVDTQYF. The CDR3, as DNA: TGTGCCAGCAGCTTAGTCTTATCCGTAGATACGCAGTATTTT.

The chain employs TRBV29-1 and TRBJ2-3; 8 bases are shared with TRBD1. Germline trimming cut 6 bases from V and 0 bases from J; bases unmatched to any gene: 5. CDR3 size: 14 residues. CDR1 is SQVTM, CDR2 ANQGSEA, per germline. The CDR3, as DNA: TGCAGCGTCAAGGACAGGGCTAGCACAGATACGCAGTATTTT. Amino acid sequence: CSVKDRASTDTQYF.

The gene calls are TRBV2 and TRBJ1-1, with 7 nucleotides matching TRBD1. The length of the CDR3 is 14 residues. Germline CDR1 and CDR2: SNHLY and FYNNEI. J was trimmed by 2 bases and V by 6 bases; bases with no gene match: 6. The CDR3 spells CASSLDRPNTEAFF. In DNA, the CDR3 is TGTGCCAGCAGCCTGGACAGGCCTAACACTGAAGCTTTCTTT. The full variable domain, with the rest looked up from reference TRBV2 and TRBJ1-1, is EPEVTQTPSHQVTQMGQEVILRCVPISNHLYFYWYRQILGQKVEFLVSFYNNEISEKSEIFDDQFSVERPDGSNFTLKIRSTKLEDSAMYFCASSLDRPNTEAFFGQGTRLTVV.

V usage is TRBV20-1 and J usage is TRBJ2-1; 10 positions match TRBD2. In germline, CDR1 is DFQATT, CDR2 SNEGSKA (reference sequence). The V and J ends lost 3 bases and 8 bases, in that order; junction bases with no gene match: 7. The CDR3 runs to 14 residues. CDR3 nucleotides: TGCAGTGCTAGTCCTCTAGCGGGGGTACATGAGCAGTTCTTC. Amino acid sequence: CSASPLAGVHEQFF.

This rearrangement joins TRBV2 to TRBJ2-7; D gene unclear. The CDR3 length is 14 residues. Trimming removed 3 bases at V and 6 bases at J, with 15 bases between. Germline CDR1 and CDR2: SNHLY and FYNNEI. The CDR3 DNA is TGTGCCAGCAGTGACGGCAGGTTTTCCCCCGAGCAGTACTTC. This sequence encodes CASSDGRFSPEQYF.

V and J are TRBV3-1 (or the pseudogene TRBV3-2) and TRBJ1-1; D may be TRBD1 (6 bases). The germline gives CDR1 LGHDT, CDR2 YNNKEL (reference sequence). The CDR3 sequence is 16 residues long. Trimming took off 3 bases at V and 2 bases at J, with 16 bases between the two ends. CDR3: CASSQFTGWSNTEAFF. In DNA form, the CDR3 reads TGTGCCAGCAGCCAGTTTACAGGGTGGAGCAACACTGAAGCTTTCTTT.

This chain connects TRBV7-8 to TRBJ2-6; weak D call: TRBD1 (7 bases). Germline CDR1 and CDR2: SGHVS and FQNEAQ. Trimming took 6 bases from V and 0 from J, leaving 15 bases between them. The CDR3 has 17 amino acids. The CDR3 loop is CASRNRGGLSGANVLTF. In DNA, the CDR3 is TGTGCCAGCAGAAACAGGGGAGGCCTCTCTGGGGCCAACGTCCTGACTTTC.

The chain joins TRBV11-2 to TRBJ2-1, with a weak D call TRBD2 (6 bases). The CDR3 length is 16 residues. V lost 4 bases, J lost 2 bases, and 15 bases lay in between. Germline lookup yields CDR1 SGHAT and CDR2 FQNNGV. CDR3 in amino acids: CASSSRGRGTYNEQFF. As DNA, the CDR3 is TGTGCCAGCAGCTCCCGGGGGAGAGGGACCTACAATGAGCAGTTCTTC.

The genes are TRBV4-1 and TRBJ2-5; the match to TRBD1 covers 11 bases. CDR1 and CDR2 from the germline V gene are MGHRA and YSYEKL. There are 16 residues in the CDR3. The junction had 5 bases not matched to a gene; V was cut back by 3 bases and J by 2 bases. The CDR3 here is CASSHADRGPQETQYF. CDR3 nucleotide sequence: TGCGCCAGCAGCCATGCGGACAGGGGGCCACAAGAGACCCAGTACTTC.

This clone came up a few times. This chain links TRBV7-2 with TRBJ2-1, with 13 bases matching TRBD2. This CDR3 region has 14 residues. Germline V gene lookup returns CDR1 SGHTA and CDR2 FQGNSA. V dropped 5 bases and J dropped 12; count of bases not matched to a gene: 7. CDR3 in amino acids: CASSTGLAGRWQFF. For the CDR3, the DNA is TGTGCCAGCAGCACGGGACTAGCGGGACGGTGGCAGTTCTTC.

The rearrangement joins TRBV3-1 (or the pseudogene TRBV3-2) to TRBJ2-3; 10 bases align to TRBD2. This CDR3 region has 15 residues. V trimming: 5 bases; J trimming: 2 bases; junction bases outside the gene matches: 4. Germline CDR1 LGHDT, CDR2 YNNKEL (reference sequence). CDR3 nucleotide sequence: TGTGCCAGCAGCAACACTAGCGGGGACACAGATACGCAGTATTTT. This encodes CASSNTSGDTDTQYF.

This chain uses TRBV13 with TRBJ1-2, with D hard to call. V was clipped by 6 bases and J by 4 bases, with 12 bases between them. The germline V gene encodes CDR1 PRHDT and CDR2 FYEKMQ (reference sequence). The CDR3 has 13 amino acids. CDR3 coding DNA: TGTGCCAGCAGTAGGAAGGGAGGCTATGGCTACACCTTC. Its protein is CASSRKGGYGYTF. Complete variable domain (other parts from reference TRBV13 and TRBJ1-2): AAGVIQSPRHLIKEKRETATLKCYPIPRHDTVYWYQQGPGQDPQFLISFYEKMQSDKGSIPDRFSAQQFSDYHSELNMSSLELGDSALYFCASSRKGGYGYTFGSGTRLTVV.

The V and J genes are TRBV18 and TRBJ1-5, with a weak D call TRBD1 (5 bases). Trimming took off 2 bases at V and 6 bases at J, with 11 bases between the two ends. CDR1 KGHSH and CDR2 LQKENI come from the germline V gene. The CDR3 spans 14 residues. CDR3 sequence: CASSPSRDVQPQHF. The CDR3 coding sequence is TGTGCCAGCTCACCATCCAGGGATGTTCAGCCCCAGCATTTT.

The rearrangement links TRBV7-9 to TRBJ1-1, with D unclear. The CDR3 loop spans 14 amino acids. The germline V gene encodes CDR1 SEHNR and CDR2 FQNEAQ (reference sequence). Deletions cut 2 bases from V and 5 bases from J, with 12 bases between. The CDR3 here is CASSLMAGRTEAFF. DNA for the CDR3: TGTGCCAGCAGCTTAATGGCGGGGAGAACTGAAGCTTTCTTT.

The chain uses TRBV7-6 and TRBJ2-1; TRBD2 might be the D (6 bases). Germline V gives CDR1 SGHVS, CDR2 FNYEAQ. This CDR3 region has 14 residues. Trimming shortened V by 5 bases and J by 5 bases, and 13 bases separated the two germline ends. The CDR3 nucleotides are TGTGCCAGCAGCACCCCGGGACTGCACAATGAGCAGTTCTTC. Protein sequence: CASSTPGLHNEQFF.

The chain has TRBV18 and TRBJ1-2; tentatively, D is TRBD1 (6 bases). In germline, CDR1 is KGHSH, CDR2 LQKENI. This CDR3 has 15 amino acids. Trimming took 2 bases from V and 1 from J, leaving 11 bases between them. The CDR3 region is CASSPVTGINYGYTF. CDR3 sequence (DNA): TGTGCCAGCTCACCAGTGACAGGCATTAACTATGGCTACACCTTC.

J is TRBJ1-2 and V is TRBV12-3 or TRBV12-4, with D unclear. Trimming pared 3 bases from V and 7 bases from J, leaving 6 bases between. This CDR3 has 11 residues. CDR3 sequence: CASSFRGGYTF. CDR3 nucleotides: TGTGCCAGCAGTTTTCGGGGTGGCTACACCTTC.

This chain connects TRBV27 to TRBJ2-1; TRBD2 is a possible D gene (6 bases). Germline V gene sequence: CDR1 MNHEY, CDR2 SMNVEV (reference sequence). V gave up 5 bases and J gave up 6 bases, with 14 bases separating them. The CDR3 has 14 amino acids. CDR3 protein: CASSPLSGSNEQFF. CDR3 in DNA: TGTGCCAGCAGTCCCCTCTCCGGGAGCAATGAGCAGTTCTTC.

The genes are TRBV7-8 and TRBJ2-7; TRBD1 matches at 10 bases. Per the germline V gene, CDR1 is SGHVS and CDR2 is FQNEAQ. With 5 bases clipped from V and 6 bases from J, the junction kept 13 bases outside the gene matches. The CDR3 loop spans 16 amino acids. The CDR3 DNA is TGTGCCAGCAGCCTTGAAAGGGACAGGGGAAGAGGCGAGCAGTACTTC. Amino acids: CASSLERDRGRGEQYF.

This sequence joins TRBV5-4 and TRBJ2-3; the match to TRBD2 covers 10 bases. The ends lost 5 bases at V and 6 bases at J; junction bases unmatched: 15. Germline V CDR1 and CDR2: SGHNT, YYREEE (reference sequence). The CDR3 is made up of 17 amino acids. The CDR3 loop reads CASRFGLAGGQGDTQYF. The CDR3 DNA is TGTGCCAGCAGATTTGGATTAGCGGGGGGCCAAGGGGATACGCAGTATTTT.

The V and J genes are TRBV5-1 and TRBJ1-2, with D maybe TRBD1 (6 bases). The V end was cut by 0 bases, the J end by 8 bases, with 17 bases between. Germline V gene lookup returns CDR1 SGHRS and CDR2 YFSETQ. The length of the CDR3 is 15 residues. The CDR3, as DNA: TGCGCCAGCAGCTTGGGGACAGATTCCTATGGGGGCTACACCTTC. It specifies CASSLGTDSYGGYTF.